The clone carrying this T cell receptor (beta chain) was observed a few times. Antigen: not known. Germline V CDR1 and CDR2: LGHDT, YNNKEL (reference sequence). The V gene lost 4 bases and the J gene lost 0 bases, with 12 bases spanning the gap. This CDR3 has 15 amino acids. The source of the sample is a study of response to subunit inactivated influenza vaccine. The study, taken as a whole, reports: Each seasonal flu vaccination may recruit only limited new T cells, authors suggested.

TCRdb processed the RT-PCR reads anew with MiXCR; each CDR3 protein has one entry. The data show approximately 300,000 distinct CDR3 sequences, with roughly 20% seen just once and approximately 10% held by the top ten. The gene calls are TRBV3-1 and TRBJ1-2; the D is unclear. Sequencing was performed on PBMCs from blood, taken less than 22 months after vaccination. The source of this sequence is a man between 50 and 75 years old who received an inactivated influenza vaccine. CDR3 in DNA: TGTGCCAGCAGCCCACGGGCCTTAGCTAACTATGGCTACACCTTC. The encoded protein is CASSPRALANYGYTF.